The clone carrying this TCR beta chain was found many times. Its antigen is currently unknown. Breast cancer patients provided tissue from their axillary draining lymph nodes. V was shortened by 2 bases and J by 6 bases, with 16 bases between the two germline ends. The CDR3 has 16 residues. CDR1 is MNHEY, CDR2 SVGAGI, per germline. This specimen belongs to a study of breast tumors, draining lymph nodes, adjacent tissues. TCRdb used MiXCR to reprocess the multiplex PCR reads, holding one entry per CDR3 protein. The sample lists approximately 140,000 distinct CDR3 sequences, 30% to 35% occurring once. Study-wide results and caveats: The data were judged consistent with most tumor T cells coming from lymph node and expanding in tumor. Luminal-like breast cancer showed significantly higher tumor–nontumor repertoire similarity than basal-like. Compared with lymph nodes, tumors were less diverse; compared with nontumor tissue, more.

The chain is built from TRBV6-5 and TRBJ2-2; D possibly matches TRBD1 or TRBD2 (5 bases each). The receptor's source is a female donor with breast cancer. Some clones in this sample may be carry-over from other donors' samples. The source material was axillary lymph node tissue. CDR3 in DNA: TGTGCCAGCAGTTACCCCGGGACCGCCAGAGCCGGGGAGCTGTTTTTT. Its translation: CASSYPGTARAGELFF.